These 10 T cell receptor beta chains were all obtained from the same sample, sequenced in a study of T-cell reconstitution after alpha-beta-depleted transplantation in children. Using unique molecular identifiers, the investigators prepared the TCRbeta library. TCRdb re-derived calls from the PCR reads in MiXCR, one entry per CDR3 protein. This sample has 490,000 or so distinct CDR3 sequences, with under 15% found just once. The source material was PBMCs from the stem cell graft donor, sampled from the stem cell graft. All receptors come from a human donor who donated a stem cell graft to a child with combined immunodeficiency.

The gene calls are TRBV15 and TRBJ2-5; unclear D gene. Trimming pared 2 bases from V and 7 bases from J, leaving 14 bases between. There are 14 residues in the CDR3. CDR1 and CDR2 (germline): LNHNV, YYDKDF (reference sequence). The CDR3 sequence is CATSRPTTVVTQYF. The CDR3 nucleotides are TGTGCCACCAGCAGACCTACTACCGTAGTGACCCAGTACTTC.

The J gene is TRBJ2-1, the V gene TRBV10-3, with 9 bases fitting TRBD1. The germline V gene has CDR1 ENHRY and CDR2 SYGVKD. The ends lost 5 bases at V and 4 bases at J; junction bases unmatched: 12. CDR3 length equals 17 residues. As DNA, the CDR3 is TGTGCCATCAGTCAATTCACAGGGGGCTGGGGTTACAATGAGCAGTTCTTC. Residues: CAISQFTGGWGYNEQFF.

The chain links TRBV11-1 to TRBJ2-1; the D gene is possibly TRBD2 (6 bases). CDR1 SGHAT and CDR2 FQDESV come from the germline V gene (reference sequence). The CDR3 covers 15 residues. Trimming pared 2 bases from V and 5 bases from J, leaving 13 bases between. The CDR3 sequence: CASSLRGLRNNEQFF. The DNA of the CDR3 is TGTGCCAGCAGCTTACGGGGACTTCGCAACAATGAGCAGTTCTTC.

This chain connects TRBV7-9 to TRBJ2-2; tentatively, D is TRBD1 or TRBD2 (6 bases each). There are 16 residues in the CDR3. CDR1 is SEHNR, CDR2 FQNEAQ, per germline (reference sequence). Trimming took off 2 bases at V and 0 bases at J, with 10 bases between the two ends. The CDR3 region is CASSLYGGPNTGELFF. CDR3 coding DNA: TGTGCCAGCAGCTTATATGGGGGGCCGAACACCGGGGAGCTGTTTTTT. Complete variable domain (other parts from reference TRBV7-9 and TRBJ2-2): DTGVSQNPRHKITKRGQNVTFRCDPISEHNRLYWYRQTLGQGPEFLTYFQNEAQLEKSRLLSDRFSAERPKGSFSTLEIQRTEQGDSAMYLCASSLYGGPNTGELFFGEGSRLTVL.

The CDR3 coding sequence is TGTGCCAGCAGTTCCGGACAGGATCCAACTAATGAAAAACTGTTTTTT. Its protein product is CASSSGQDPTNEKLFF. The chain uses TRBV28 and TRBJ1-4, with 7 bases identical to TRBD1. CDR1 and CDR2 from the germline V gene are MDHEN and SYDVKM. J was trimmed by 0 bases and V by 4 bases; bases with no gene match: 5. This CDR3 contains 16 residues.

The chain uses TRBV18 and TRBJ2-7; 13 nucleotides align to TRBD2. V was clipped by 3 bases and J by 6 bases; unmatched bases: 14. This CDR3 is 18 amino acids long. Germline V lookup: CDR1 KGHSH, CDR2 LQKENI. The CDR3 nucleotides are TGTGCCAGCTCACCGACAGTACGTAGGACTAGCGGGAGAGGCGAGCAGTACTTC. Translation: CASSPTVRRTSGRGEQYF. The full variable domain, its missing parts supplied by reference TRBV18 and TRBJ2-7, is NAGVMQNPRHLVRRRGQEARLRCSPMKGHSHVYWYRQLPEEGLKFMVYLQKENIIDESGMPKERFSAEFPKEGPSILRIQQVVRGDSAAYFCASSPTVRRTSGRGEQYFGPGTRLTVT.

This clonotype has at least ten counts. This sequence joins TRBV20-1 and TRBJ1-2; TRBD1 matches at 9 bases. This CDR3 has 14 amino acids. Germline V gene sequence: CDR1 DFQATT, CDR2 SNEGSKA (reference sequence). J gave up 0 bases and V 1 base, and 0 bases lay outside the gene matches. The CDR3 DNA reads TGCAGTGCTAGAGGGACAGGGGCTAACTATGGCTACACCTTC. This translates into CSARGTGANYGYTF.

The CDR3: CASSEEQFSGNTIYF. CDR3 in DNA: TGTGCCAGCAGTGAAGAACAGTTCTCTGGAAACACCATATATTTT. The chain employs TRBV2 and TRBJ1-3; D is ambiguous. CDR1 and CDR2 from the germline V gene are SNHLY and FYNNEI. The length of the CDR3 is 15 residues. Trimming removed 1 base at V and 0 bases at J, with 7 bases between.

This clonotype was recorded at least ten times. The J gene is TRBJ2-2, the V gene TRBV29-1; the match to TRBD2 covers 9 bases. This CDR3 is 14 amino acids long. Unmatched junction bases numbered 5, after V lost 7 bases and J lost 2 bases. Looked up from germline, CDR1 is SQVTM and CDR2 is ANQGSEA. The DNA for the CDR3 is TGCAGCGGAAAGACTAGCGGTAACACCGGGGAGCTGTTTTTT. It encodes CSGKTSGNTGELFF.

The chain carries TRBV27 and TRBJ2-1; 10 bases fit TRBD2. Germline V gene lookup returns CDR1 MNHEY and CDR2 SMNVEV (reference sequence). This CDR3 contains 16 residues. With 5 bases clipped from V and 6 bases from J, the junction kept 10 bases outside the gene matches. The CDR3 sequence: CASSKPQRGGSNEQFF. DNA of the CDR3: TGTGCCAGCAGTAAGCCGCAGCGGGGGGGTTCCAATGAGCAGTTCTTC.